Below are 13 T cell receptor beta chains sequenced from a single sample in a study of cytomegalovirus exposure and HLA in healthy donors. Sequencing used immunoSEQ multiplex PCR; TCRdb keeps in-frame clones, though not all of them. The repertoire holds some 210,000 clones, 80% to 90% seen once, with roughly 2% in the top ten. Sequencing was carried out using PBMCs. Receptor source: a woman under 30 in good health and CMV-seropositive.

This chain uses TRBV2 with TRBJ2-7; 13 nucleotides agree with TRBD2. CDR3 length equals 16 residues. The junction had 9 bases not matched to a gene; V was cut back by 5 bases and J by 5 bases. Germline-derived CDR1 and CDR2 are SNHLY and FYNNEI. CDR3 bases: TGTGCCAGCAGTACAAGGACTAGCGGGAGTATCAACGAGCAGTACTTC. The encoded protein is CASSTRTSGSINEQYF.

This chain links TRBV11-2 with TRBJ2-5, with D possibly matching TRBD1 (6 bases). V was pared by 4 bases and J by 5 bases, with 20 bases between. The germline V gene has CDR1 SGHAT and CDR2 FQNNGV. This CDR3 has 16 amino acids. CDR3 bases: TGTGCCAGCAGCTCCGACAGGATCGGCCCCCCGGAGACCCAGTACTTC. Translating it yields CASSSDRIGPPETQYF.

The chain uses TRBV20-1 and TRBJ1-1; D remains unclear. V was shortened by 8 bases and J by 7 bases, with 14 bases between the two germline ends. CDR1 is DFQATT, CDR2 SNEGSKA, per germline (reference sequence). This CDR3 region has 11 residues. CDR3 region: CSPTAGSEAFF. The CDR3 region has the DNA TGCAGTCCTACGGCGGGTAGTGAAGCTTTCTTT.

The chain is built from TRBV5-1 and TRBJ2-3; 8 nucleotides agree with TRBD1. Losses at the gene ends were 4 bases for V and 2 bases for J; bases not matched to a gene: 6. CDR1 and CDR2 from the germline V gene are SGHRS and YFSETQ. The length of the CDR3 is 15 residues. CDR3 sequence: CASSPGQGYTDTQYF. The CDR3 DNA sequence: TGCGCCAGCAGCCCCGGACAGGGTTACACAGATACGCAGTATTTT.

The J gene is TRBJ1-2, the V gene TRBV30; 7 bases line up with TRBD1. Germline CDR1 reads GTSNPN; CDR2 reads SVGIG (reference sequence). V was clipped by 2 bases and J by 4 bases; unmatched bases: 7. This CDR3 is built from 14 residues. The CDR3 sequence: CAWSLNRGLYGYTF. In DNA, the CDR3 is TGTGCCTGGAGTTTGAACAGGGGCCTCTATGGCTACACCTTC.

The genes are TRBV28 and TRBJ2-7, with a tentative D call TRBD2 (5 bases). V lost 4 bases, J lost 4 bases, and 5 bases lay in between. Germline loops: CDR1 MDHEN, CDR2 SYDVKM. This CDR3 contains 11 residues. Here the CDR3 DNA reads TGTGCCAGCAGTTCGGGGTACGAGCAGTACTTC. This gives the protein CASSSGYEQYF.

The chain has TRBV28 and TRBJ2-1; 7 bases line up with TRBD1. Germline CDR1 MDHEN, CDR2 SYDVKM. Germline trimming cut 3 bases from V and 6 bases from J; bases unmatched to any gene: 2. The CDR3 totals 13 residues. The CDR3 reads CASSLGDSNEQFF. In nucleotides, the CDR3 is TGTGCCAGCAGTTTGGGGGACAGCAATGAGCAGTTCTTC.

The chain links TRBV7-9 to TRBJ1-2, with D possibly TRBD1 on 5 matching bases. Trimming stripped 5 bases from V and 9 bases from J, with 19 bases between. The germline CDR1 and CDR2 sequences are SEHNR and FQNEAQ (reference sequence). This CDR3 has 14 residues. CDR3 region: CASSQWAGDHSYTF. The CDR3 DNA follows: TGTGCCAGCAGCCAGTGGGCGGGGGACCATAGCTACACCTTC.

This clone has just a few counts. The chain carries TRBV4-1 and TRBJ2-1; no reliable D call. Germline V CDR1 and CDR2: MGHRA, YSYEKL. Trimming shortened V by 4 bases and J by 0 bases, and 10 bases separated the two germline ends. The CDR3 consists of 15 residues. Written as DNA, the CDR3 is TGCGCCAGCAGCCCTCTTGGTAGCTCCTACAATGAGCAGTTCTTC. Translated, it gives CASSPLGSSYNEQFF.

The chain recombines TRBV6-1 with TRBJ1-1, with D maybe TRBD1 (5 bases). Germline V gene lookup returns CDR1 MNHNS and CDR2 SASEGT. The CDR3 has 13 residues. Trimming left V 7 bases short and J 6 bases short, with 15 bases between. For the CDR3, the DNA is TGTGCCAGCACCAGACAGACCCATCCTGAAGCTTTCTTT. It translates to CASTRQTHPEAFF.

The chain joins TRBV7-2 to TRBJ1-1; D gene unclear. Trimming left V 5 bases short and J 5 bases short, with 18 bases between. CDR3 length: 15 amino acids. From germline, CDR1 is SGHTA and CDR2 FQGNSA. CDR3 bases: TGTGCCAGCAGCCCGATAGTCGGACTTGAGACTGAAGCTTTCTTT. As protein: CASSPIVGLETEAFF. Full variable domain (rest looked up from reference TRBV7-2 and TRBJ1-1): GAGVSQSPSNKVTEKGKDVELRCDPISGHTALYWYRQSLGQGLEFLIYFQGNSAPDKSGLPSDRFSAERTGGSVSTLTIQRTQQEDSAVYLCASSPIVGLETEAFFGQGTRLTVV.

The chain recombines TRBV28 with TRBJ2-6, with D possibly TRBD2 on 6 matching bases. V lost 6 bases, J lost 1 base, and 19 bases lay in between. The CDR3 contains 18 residues. The germline gives CDR1 MDHEN, CDR2 SYDVKM. CDR3 DNA sequence: TGTGCCAGCAGCGTTCGGGGAGGACTTATGTCTGGGGCCAACGTCCTGACTTTC. This gives the protein CASSVRGGLMSGANVLTF.

V is TRBV5-1 and J is TRBJ2-1; TRBD2 matches at 9 bases. CDR3 length equals 17 residues. J was trimmed by 4 bases and V by 10 bases; bases with no gene match: 18. CDR1 and CDR2 (germline): SGHRS, YFSETQ. CDR3 protein: CASYRRAGGLSYNEQFF. In nucleotides, the CDR3 is TGCGCCTCCTACCGAAGGGCGGGAGGGTTATCATACAATGAGCAGTTCTTC.